The 11 T cell receptor beta chains listed next were all sequenced from one sample in a study of long-term antiretroviral therapy in people with HIV. Sequencing relied on immunoSEQ assay v3.0, run at survey level. The protocol was immunoSEQ multiplex PCR, while the TCRdb copy is restricted to in-frame clones and leaves out a portion. The sample has tens of thousands of clones, roughly four fifths seen once. Specimen: unsorted PBMCs, collected 0.4 years after starting antiretroviral therapy. The receptors originated from a man aged 45-60 years with HIV.

The chain joins TRBV5-4 to TRBJ2-3; no clear D gene. The CDR3 runs 15 residues. Germline V gene lookup returns CDR1 SGHNT and CDR2 YYREEE (reference sequence). Trimming removed 3 bases at V and 0 bases at J, with 11 bases between. CDR3 nucleotide sequence: TGTGCCAGCAGCTGGTCCTGGGGAAGCACAGATACGCAGTATTTT. Its protein product is CASSWSWGSTDTQYF.

The CDR3 nucleotides are TGTGCCAGTAGTATAGAACCCGGATATGGCTACACCTTC. It translates to CASSIEPGYGYTF. The chain joins TRBV19 to TRBJ1-2, with D hard to call. The CDR3 loop spans 13 amino acids. Trimming pared 0 bases from V and 5 bases from J, leaving 7 bases between. CDR1 and CDR2 (germline): LNHDA, SQIVND (reference sequence).

The chain employs TRBV5-4 and TRBJ2-1, with TRBD1 matching over 8 bases. The trim removed 0 bases at V and 10 bases at J, leaving 6 bases unmatched. CDR3 size: 14 residues. The germline V gene has CDR1 SGHNT and CDR2 YYREEE (reference sequence). Here the CDR3 reads CASSLGTGRGEQFF. The DNA for the CDR3 is TGTGCCAGCAGCTTGGGGACAGGGCGAGGCGAGCAGTTCTTC.

The chain combines TRBV7-8 with TRBJ2-7, with TRBD2 matching over 7 bases. CDR3 length equals 14 residues. With 5 bases clipped from V and 0 bases from J, the junction kept 4 bases outside the gene matches. Per the germline V gene, CDR1 is SGHVS and CDR2 is FQNEAQ. The CDR3 DNA sequence: TGTGCCAGCAGCCCGCGGGGGTACTCCTACGAGCAGTACTTC. As protein: CASSPRGYSYEQYF. Full variable domain (rest looked up from reference TRBV7-8 and TRBJ2-7): GAGVSQSPRYKVAKRGQDVALRCDPISGHVSLFWYQQALGQGPEFLTYFQNEAQLDKSGLPSDRFFAERPEGSVSTLKIQRTQQEDSAVYLCASSPRGYSYEQYFGPGTRLTVT.

This clone was seen only once. The chain uses TRBV19 and TRBJ1-6; 7 bases align to TRBD1. Germline V lookup: CDR1 LNHDA, CDR2 SQIVND (reference sequence). After removal of 6 bases from V and 9 bases from J, the junction contained 8 bases not matched to a gene. The CDR3 is 14 amino acids. The CDR3 nucleotides read TGTGCCAGTAGGGGGACAGACGGGGGTTCACCCCTCCACTTT. This gives the protein CASRGTDGGSPLHF. The complete variable domain, with remaining parts taken from reference TRBV19 and TRBJ1-6, reads DGGITQSPKYLFRKEGQNVTLSCEQNLNHDAMYWYRQDPGQGLRLIYYSQIVNDFQKGDIAEGYSVSREKKESFPLTVTSAQKNPTAFYLCASRGTDGGSPLHFGNGTRLTVT.

The rearrangement links TRBV5-4 to TRBJ2-5; D gene ambiguous. The CDR3 has 14 amino acids. Looked up from germline, CDR1 is SGHNT and CDR2 is YYREEE (reference sequence). The V and J ends lost 3 bases and 5 bases respectively, with 14 bases between them. DNA of the CDR3: TGTGCCAGCAGCTCCCAGGATGTGACGGAGACCCAGTACTTC. It translates to CASSSQDVTETQYF. Full variable domain (remainder filled in from reference TRBV5-4 and TRBJ2-5): ETGVTQSPTHLIKTRGQQVTLRCSSQSGHNTVSWYQQALGQGPQFIFQYYREEENGRGNFPPRFSGLQFPNYSSELNVNALELDDSALYLCASSSQDVTETQYFGPGTRLLVL.

V is TRBV28 and J is TRBJ2-7; no firm D call. The CDR3 length is 13 residues. From germline, CDR1 is MDHEN and CDR2 SYDVKM. V shed 5 bases and J shed 2 bases, with 10 bases lying between them. The CDR3: CASSLVPTYEQYF. DNA for the CDR3: TGTGCCAGCAGTCTCGTCCCGACCTACGAGCAGTACTTC. The complete variable domain, with remaining parts taken from reference TRBV28 and TRBJ2-7, reads DVKVTQSSRYLVKRTGEKVFLECVQDMDHENMFWYRQDPGLGLRLIYFSYDVKMKEKGDIPEGYSVSREKKERFSLILESASTNQTSMYLCASSLVPTYEQYFGPGTRLTVT.

The CDR3 DNA sequence: TGTGCCAGCAGTGTGGACAGGGTTGGTCAGCAGTACTTC. Its protein product is CASSVDRVGQQYF. The rearrangement links TRBV6-6 to TRBJ2-7; 8 positions match TRBD1. CDR1 is MNHNY and CDR2 is SVGAGI in the germline V gene (reference sequence). Trimming at V came to 5 bases and at J to 8 bases, leaving 8 bases not matched to a gene. This CDR3 comprises 13 residues.

The V and J genes are TRBV30 and TRBJ1-1; D remains ambiguous. CDR1 is GTSNPN and CDR2 is SVGIG in the germline V gene (reference sequence). V dropped 2 bases and J dropped 8 bases, with 6 bases sitting between them. The CDR3 covers 10 residues. The chain's CDR3 is CAWSRGEAFF. CDR3 DNA: TGTGCCTGGAGTAGAGGGGAAGCTTTCTTT.

The chain couples TRBV5-6 to TRBJ1-6, with TRBD1 as a possible D gene (6 bases). Germline V gives CDR1 SGHDT, CDR2 YYEEEE. The CDR3 consists of 14 residues. The V end lost 0 bases, the J end lost 10 bases, and 11 bases lay between the germline ends. In DNA form, the CDR3 reads TGTGCCAGCAGCTTGGACAGGGAGGGCTCACCCCTCCACTTT. Translation gives CASSLDREGSPLHF.

The chain is built from TRBV11-3 and TRBJ2-5, with 12 bases identical to TRBD2. CDR1 SGHNT and CDR2 YENEEA come from the germline V gene. The CDR3 extends over 13 amino acids. V trimming: 5 bases; J trimming: 5 bases; junction bases outside the gene matches: 0. CDR3 bases: TGTGCCAGCAGCACTAGCGGGGGGGAGACCCAGTACTTC. Encoded protein: CASSTSGGETQYF.